The TCR beta chain under discussion was sequenced for a study of memory CD4+ T cells and cytomegalovirus serostatus. Study-level information: Healthy Belgian adult donors included several CMV-positive and some 24 CMV-negative people. General study points: Of approximately 150 reported CMV TCRbeta sequences, 60 to 85 were found in memory CD4+ repertoires.

The length of the CDR3 is 15 residues. Trimming removed 2 bases from V and 2 bases from J, with 10 bases in between. CDR1 is SGHNT and CDR2 is YYREEE in the germline V gene (reference sequence). Single viable CD3+CD4+CD8-CD45RO+ cells were sorted as the memory CD4+ T cells. Serum IgG to CMV pp150, pp28, p38 and p52 defined serostatus. As originally analysed: After removing out-of-frame reads, around 2,000,000 distinct TCRbeta sequences remained. The table came from immunoSEQ multiplex PCR; TCRdb's copy has only in-frame clones and leaves some out. V and J calls and clone size follow that table, whereas D and trimming were derived from the DNA. This table holds 55,000 to 60,000 clones, roughly 81% found once. As to this clone: What it binds is not known.

The receptor was derived from an adult in good health and CMV-seronegative. Source material: memory CD4+ T cells from blood. The chain carries TRBV5-4 and TRBJ2-2; a weak D match, TRBD1 (5 bases). In DNA, the CDR3 is TGTGCCAGCAGCTTCGTGCAGGGAAACACCGGGGAGCTGTTTTTT. It translates to CASSFVQGNTGELFF. The full variable domain, with the rest looked up from reference TRBV5-4 and TRBJ2-2, is ETGVTQSPTHLIKTRGQQVTLRCSSQSGHNTVSWYQQALGQGPQFIFQYYREEENGRGNFPPRFSGLQFPNYSSELNVNALELDDSALYLCASSFVQGNTGELFFGEGSRLTVL.